The 2 T cell receptor beta chains below were found in one sample sequenced in a study of regulatory T cells in long-lasting Graves disease. With iRepertoire HTBI primers and Arm-PCR of CDR3 regions, TCR beta libraries were built. MiXCR, run by TCRdb on the multiplex PCR reads, gives a single entry per CDR3 protein. The sample has around 500,000 distinct CDR3 sequences; about 14% are singletons. The time point was: newly diagnosed GD, antithyroid drugs for less than 3 months. Researchers made the TCR library from RNA that was extracted from PBMCs. The data also belong to a second study, concerning T cells in Graves' hyperthyroidism and ophthalmopathy.

The specimen comprised peripheral blood mononuclear cells (PBMCs), sampled at new diagnosis, from a patient treated with antithyroid drugs. These receptors were collected from a young man with Graves disease.

Concerning this clonotype: A single base separates this from a much larger clone, so it may be a read error. The chain employs TRBV12-3 or TRBV12-4 and TRBJ1-2; D not resolved. CDR3 size: 14 residues. The CDR3 loop is CASTLSRIAFGCTF. Here the CDR3 DNA reads TGTGCCAGCACCTTGTCCCGAATCGCCTTTGGCTGCACCTTC.

The chain is built from TRBV20-1 and TRBJ2-7; 10 bases map to TRBD2. V was clipped by 3 bases and J by 5 bases; unmatched bases: 10. Germline CDR1 is DFQATT and CDR2 is SNEGSKA (reference sequence). The CDR3 covers 15 residues. The DNA for the CDR3 is TGCAGTGCTAGTAAGCTAGCGGGAGTCATCCACGAGCAGTACTTC. It codes for CSASKLAGVIHEQYF.